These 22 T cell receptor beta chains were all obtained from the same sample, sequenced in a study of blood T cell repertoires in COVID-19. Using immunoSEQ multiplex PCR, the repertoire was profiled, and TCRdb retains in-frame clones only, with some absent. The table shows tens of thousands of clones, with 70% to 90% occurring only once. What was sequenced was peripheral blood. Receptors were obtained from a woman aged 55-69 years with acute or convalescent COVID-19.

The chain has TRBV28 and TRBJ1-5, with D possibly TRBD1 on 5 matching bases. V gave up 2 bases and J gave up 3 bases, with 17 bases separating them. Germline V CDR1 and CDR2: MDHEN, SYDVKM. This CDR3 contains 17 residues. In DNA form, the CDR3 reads TGTGCCAGCAGTTTAACAGGTGCGGTGGGGAACAATCAGCCCCAGCATTTT. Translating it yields CASSLTGAVGNNQPQHF. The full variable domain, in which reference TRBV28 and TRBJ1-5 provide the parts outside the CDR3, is DVKVTQSSRYLVKRTGEKVFLECVQDMDHENMFWYRQDPGLGLRLIYFSYDVKMKEKGDIPEGYSVSREKKERFSLILESASTNQTSMYLCASSLTGAVGNNQPQHFGDGTRLSIL.

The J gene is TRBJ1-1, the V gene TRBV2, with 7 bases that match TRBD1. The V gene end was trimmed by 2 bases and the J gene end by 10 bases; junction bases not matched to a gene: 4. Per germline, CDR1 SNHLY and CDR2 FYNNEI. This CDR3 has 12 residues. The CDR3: CASSEIGGRAFF. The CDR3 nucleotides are TGTGCCAGCAGTGAAATAGGGGGCCGAGCTTTCTTT.

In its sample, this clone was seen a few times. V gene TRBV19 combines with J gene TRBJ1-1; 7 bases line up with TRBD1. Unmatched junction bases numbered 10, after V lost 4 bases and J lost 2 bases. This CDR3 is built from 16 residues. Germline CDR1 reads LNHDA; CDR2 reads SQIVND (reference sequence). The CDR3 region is CASSTLRQGRNTEAFF. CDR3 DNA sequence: TGTGCCAGTAGTACCCTCAGACAGGGAAGAAACACTGAAGCTTTCTTT.

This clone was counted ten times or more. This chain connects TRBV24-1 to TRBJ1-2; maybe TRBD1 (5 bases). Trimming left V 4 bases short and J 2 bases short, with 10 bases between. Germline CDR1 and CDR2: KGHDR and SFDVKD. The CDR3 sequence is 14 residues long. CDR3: CATSEGQGNYGYTF. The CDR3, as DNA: TGTGCCACCAGTGAGGGTCAGGGAAACTATGGCTACACCTTC.

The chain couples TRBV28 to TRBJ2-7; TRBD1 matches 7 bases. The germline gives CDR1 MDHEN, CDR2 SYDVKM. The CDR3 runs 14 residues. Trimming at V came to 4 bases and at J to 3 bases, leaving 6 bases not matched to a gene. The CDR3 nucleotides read TGTGCCAGCAGTTCGACAGGGTTTCTCTACGAGCAGTACTTC. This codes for CASSSTGFLYEQYF. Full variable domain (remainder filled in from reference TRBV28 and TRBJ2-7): DVKVTQSSRYLVKRTGEKVFLECVQDMDHENMFWYRQDPGLGLRLIYFSYDVKMKEKGDIPEGYSVSREKKERFSLILESASTNQTSMYLCASSSTGFLYEQYFGPGTRLTVT.

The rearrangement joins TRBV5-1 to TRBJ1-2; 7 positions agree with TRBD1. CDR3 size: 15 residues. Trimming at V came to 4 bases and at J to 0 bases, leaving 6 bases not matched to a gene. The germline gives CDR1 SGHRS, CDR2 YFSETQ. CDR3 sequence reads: CASSAGTVSNYGYTF. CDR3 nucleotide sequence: TGCGCCAGCAGCGCCGGGACAGTTTCTAACTATGGCTACACCTTC. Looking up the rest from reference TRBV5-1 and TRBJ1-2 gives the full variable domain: KAGVTQTPRYLIKTRGQQVTLSCSPISGHRSVSWYQQTPGQGLQFLFEYFSETQRNKGNFPGRFSGRQFSNSRSEMNVSTLELGDSALYLCASSAGTVSNYGYTFGSGTRLTVV.

CDR3 sequence reads: CASSLSRQDGYTF. The DNA for the CDR3 is TGTGCCAGCAGCCTATCGCGACAGGACGGCTACACCTTC. The chain links TRBV7-9 to TRBJ1-2; maybe TRBD1 (6 bases). V lost 5 bases, J lost 8 bases, and 15 bases lay in between. The CDR3 has 13 residues. From germline, CDR1 is SEHNR and CDR2 FQNEAQ (reference sequence).

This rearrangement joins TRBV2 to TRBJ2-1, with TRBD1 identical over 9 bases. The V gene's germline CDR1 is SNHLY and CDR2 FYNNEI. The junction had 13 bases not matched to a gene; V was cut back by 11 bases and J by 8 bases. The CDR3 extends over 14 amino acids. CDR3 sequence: CAGTGTGTLDEQFF. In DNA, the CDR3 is TGTGCCGGAACCGGGACAGGGACCTTGGATGAGCAGTTCTTC. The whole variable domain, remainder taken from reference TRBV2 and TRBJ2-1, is EPEVTQTPSHQVTQMGQEVILRCVPISNHLYFYWYRQILGQKVEFLVSFYNNEISEKSEIFDDQFSVERPDGSNFTLKIRSTKLEDSAMYFCAGTGTGTLDEQFFGPGTRLTVL.

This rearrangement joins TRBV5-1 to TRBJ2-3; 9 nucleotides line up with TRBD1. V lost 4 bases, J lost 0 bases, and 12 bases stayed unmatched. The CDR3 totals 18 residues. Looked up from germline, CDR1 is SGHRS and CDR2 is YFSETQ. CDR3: CASSMGQGRGASTDTQYF. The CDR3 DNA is TGCGCCAGCAGCATGGGACAGGGTCGCGGGGCTAGCACAGATACGCAGTATTTT.

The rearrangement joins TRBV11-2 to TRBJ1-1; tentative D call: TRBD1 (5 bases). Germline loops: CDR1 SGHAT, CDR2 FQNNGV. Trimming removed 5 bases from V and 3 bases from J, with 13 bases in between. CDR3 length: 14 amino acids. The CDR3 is CASSVAWGDTEAFF. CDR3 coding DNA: TGTGCCAGCAGCGTGGCGTGGGGGGACACTGAAGCTTTCTTT.

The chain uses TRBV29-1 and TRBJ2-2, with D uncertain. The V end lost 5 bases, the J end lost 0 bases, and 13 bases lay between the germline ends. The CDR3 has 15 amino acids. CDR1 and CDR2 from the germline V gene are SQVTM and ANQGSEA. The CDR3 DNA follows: TGCAGCGTTCGGTCGGCAGGTACGAACACCGGGGAGCTGTTTTTT. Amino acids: CSVRSAGTNTGELFF.

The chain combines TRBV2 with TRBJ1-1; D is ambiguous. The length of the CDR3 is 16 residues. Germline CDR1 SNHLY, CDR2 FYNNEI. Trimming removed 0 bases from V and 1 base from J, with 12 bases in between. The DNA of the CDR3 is TGTGCCAGCAGTGAAGCGCTTCAGGCAGGGAACACTGAAGCTTTCTTT. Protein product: CASSEALQAGNTEAFF.

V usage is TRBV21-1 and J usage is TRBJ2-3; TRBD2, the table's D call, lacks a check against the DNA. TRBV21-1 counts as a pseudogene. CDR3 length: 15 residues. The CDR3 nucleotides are TGTGCCAGCAGCAGGGCTAGCGGGGCTACAGATACGCAGTATTTT. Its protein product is CASSRASGATDTQYF.

Here the CDR3 reads CASSTGERQPQHF. In DNA form, the CDR3 reads TGTGCCAGCTCCACAGGTGAGCGTCAGCCCCAGCATTTT. The V gene is TRBV12-3 or TRBV12-4, the J gene TRBJ1-5; tentative D call: TRBD1 (5 bases). The CDR3 spans 13 residues. The ends were cut back, 8 bases at V and 6 bases at J, with 14 bases in the middle.

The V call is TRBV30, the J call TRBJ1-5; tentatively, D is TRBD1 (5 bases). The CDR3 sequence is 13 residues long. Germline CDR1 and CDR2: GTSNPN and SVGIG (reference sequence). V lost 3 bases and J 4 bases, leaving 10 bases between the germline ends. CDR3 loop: CAWSREGNQPQHF. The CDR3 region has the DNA TGTGCCTGGAGCAGGGAGGGGAATCAGCCCCAGCATTTT.

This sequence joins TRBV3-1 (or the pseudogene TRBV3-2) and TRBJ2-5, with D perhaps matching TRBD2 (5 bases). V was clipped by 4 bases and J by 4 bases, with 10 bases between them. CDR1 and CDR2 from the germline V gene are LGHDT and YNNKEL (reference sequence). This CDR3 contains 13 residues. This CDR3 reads CASSRGVGETQYF. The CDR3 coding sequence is TGTGCCAGCAGCCGGGGAGTGGGAGAGACCCAGTACTTC.

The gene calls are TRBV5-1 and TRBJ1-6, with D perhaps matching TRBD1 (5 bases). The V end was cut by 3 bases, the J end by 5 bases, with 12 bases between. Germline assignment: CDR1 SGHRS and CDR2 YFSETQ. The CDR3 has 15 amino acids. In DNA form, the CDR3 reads TGCGCCAGCAGCTGGCGGGACGGTAATAATTCACCCCTCCACTTT. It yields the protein CASSWRDGNNSPLHF.

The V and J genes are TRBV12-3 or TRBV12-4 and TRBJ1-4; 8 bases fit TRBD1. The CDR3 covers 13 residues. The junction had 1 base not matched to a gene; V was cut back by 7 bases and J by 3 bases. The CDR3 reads CASMGQANEKLFF. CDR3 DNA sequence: TGTGCCAGCATGGGACAGGCTAATGAAAAACTGTTTTTT.

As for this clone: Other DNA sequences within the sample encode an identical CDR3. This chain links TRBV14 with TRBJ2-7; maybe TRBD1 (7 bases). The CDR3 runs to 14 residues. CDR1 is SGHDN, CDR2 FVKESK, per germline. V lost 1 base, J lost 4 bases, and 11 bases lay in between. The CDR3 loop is CASSQGRGVYEQYF. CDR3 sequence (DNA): TGTGCCAGCAGCCAAGGCAGGGGGGTATACGAGCAGTACTTC.

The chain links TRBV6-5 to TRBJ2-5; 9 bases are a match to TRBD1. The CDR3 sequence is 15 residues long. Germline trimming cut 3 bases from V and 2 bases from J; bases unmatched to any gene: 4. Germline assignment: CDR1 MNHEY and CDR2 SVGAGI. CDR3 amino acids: CASSYWGTGQETQYF. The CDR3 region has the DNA TGTGCCAGCAGTTATTGGGGGACAGGGCAAGAGACCCAGTACTTC.

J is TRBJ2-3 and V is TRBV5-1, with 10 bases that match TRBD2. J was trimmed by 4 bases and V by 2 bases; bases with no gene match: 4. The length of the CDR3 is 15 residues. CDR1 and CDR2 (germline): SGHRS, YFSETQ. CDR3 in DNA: TGCGCCAGCAGCTTACTAAGCGGGGGGGCAGATACGCAGTATTTT. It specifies CASSLLSGGADTQYF.

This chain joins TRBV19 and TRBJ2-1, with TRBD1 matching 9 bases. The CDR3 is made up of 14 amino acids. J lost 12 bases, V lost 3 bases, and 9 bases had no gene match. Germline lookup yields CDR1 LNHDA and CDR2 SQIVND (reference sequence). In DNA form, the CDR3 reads TGTGCCAGTAGTATTTTGGGACAGGGAGCGTCGCAGTTCTTC. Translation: CASSILGQGASQFF. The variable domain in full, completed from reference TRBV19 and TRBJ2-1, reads DGGITQSPKYLFRKEGQNVTLSCEQNLNHDAMYWYRQDPGQGLRLIYYSQIVNDFQKGDIAEGYSVSREKKESFPLTVTSAQKNPTAFYLCASSILGQGASQFFGPGTRLTVL.